A selection of T cell receptor beta chains follows, all from one sample in a study of T cells in localized non-small cell lung cancer. TCRdb's copy holds only in-frame clones and misses some; the assay was immunoSEQ multiplex PCR. The sample consists of about 59,000 clones, approximately 91% of them appearing once. The sequencing used peripheral blood, collected before any cancer treatment. The receptors come from a man aged 40 to 69 with stage I lung adenocarcinoma. CDR3s include the opening cysteine and the closing phenylalanine or tryptophan. The D gene is left open where the match is weak. Clone sizes are given selectively: once, few, many, or a class where the clone is expanded.

TRBJ2-6 NA TRBV6-1 NA CASSEGGSGANVLTF TGTGCCAGCAGTGAAGGGGGCTCTGGGGCCAACGTCCTGACTTTC
TRBJ1-4 NA TRBV7-9 NA CASSLATSRGEKLFF TGTGCCAGCAGCTTAGCTACCAGCCGAGGTGAAAAACTGTTTTTT
TRBJ2-1 NA TRBV27 NA CASSAGSLYEQFF TGTGCCAGCAGTGCCGGGAGCTTATATGAGCAGTTCTTC
TRBJ2-1 NA TRBV18 NA CASSVSRGGDNEQFF TGTGCCAGCTCAGTCTCCAGGGGGGGGGACAATGAGCAGTTCTTC
TRBJ2-3 once TRBV11-1 TRBD2 CASSSLAGVTDTQYF TGTGCCAGCAGCTCACTAGCGGGAGTGACAGATACGCAGTATTTT
TRBJ1-2 NA TRBV25-1 TRBD1 CASQDRGLGYTF TGTGCCAGCCAAGACAGGGGTCTAGGCTACACCTTC
TRBJ2-7 NA TRBV11-1 TRBD2 CASSLGWEGSYEQYF TGTGCCAGCAGCTTAGGATGGGAGGGGAGCTACGAGCAGTACTTC
TRBJ2-1 few TRBV29-1 NA CSVAASGPYNEQFF TGCAGCGTTGCGGCCAGCGGACCCTACAATGAGCAGTTCTTC
TRBJ2-3 NA TRBV5-1 NA CASRYGDPSTDTQYF TGCGCCAGCAGATATGGGGACCCAAGCACAGATACGCAGTATTTT
TRBJ2-1 once TRBV19 NA CASRPGGNYNEQFF TGTGCCAGTCGTCCAGGGGGGAACTACAATGAGCAGTTCTTC
TRBJ2-5 NA TRBV6-1 TRBD2 CASSALAGGPETQYF TGTGCCAGCAGCGCTCTAGCGGGAGGGCCGGAGACCCAGTACTTC
TRBJ1-1 NA TRBV14 NA CASSLLLNTEAFF TGTGCCAGCAGCCTCCTGTTGAACACTGAAGCTTTCTTT